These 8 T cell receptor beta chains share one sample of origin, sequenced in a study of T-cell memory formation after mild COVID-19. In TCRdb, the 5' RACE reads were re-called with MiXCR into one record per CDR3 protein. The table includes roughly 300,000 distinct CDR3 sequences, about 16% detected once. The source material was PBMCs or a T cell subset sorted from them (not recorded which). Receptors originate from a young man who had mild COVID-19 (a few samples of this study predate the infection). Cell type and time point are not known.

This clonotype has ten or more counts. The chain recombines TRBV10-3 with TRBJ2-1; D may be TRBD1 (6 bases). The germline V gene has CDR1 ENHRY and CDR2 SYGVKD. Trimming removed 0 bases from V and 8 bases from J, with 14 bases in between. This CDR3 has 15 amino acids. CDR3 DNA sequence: TGTGCCATCAGTGAGTCGATGACAGGTGGCGATGAGCAGTTCTTC. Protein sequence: CAISESMTGGDEQFF.

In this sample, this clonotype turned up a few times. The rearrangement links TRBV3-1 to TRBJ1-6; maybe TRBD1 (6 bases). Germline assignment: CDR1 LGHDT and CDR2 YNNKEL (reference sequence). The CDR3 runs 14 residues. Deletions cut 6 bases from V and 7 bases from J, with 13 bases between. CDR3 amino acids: CASRETGRNSPLHF. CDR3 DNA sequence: TGTGCCAGCAGGGAGACAGGAAGAAATTCACCCCTCCACTTT.

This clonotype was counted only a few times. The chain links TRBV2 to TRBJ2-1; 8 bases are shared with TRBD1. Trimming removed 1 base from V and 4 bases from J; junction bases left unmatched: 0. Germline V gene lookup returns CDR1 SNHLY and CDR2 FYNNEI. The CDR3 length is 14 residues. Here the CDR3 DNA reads TGTGCCAGCAGTGAAGGGACAGGGTACAATGAGCAGTTCTTC. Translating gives CASSEGTGYNEQFF.

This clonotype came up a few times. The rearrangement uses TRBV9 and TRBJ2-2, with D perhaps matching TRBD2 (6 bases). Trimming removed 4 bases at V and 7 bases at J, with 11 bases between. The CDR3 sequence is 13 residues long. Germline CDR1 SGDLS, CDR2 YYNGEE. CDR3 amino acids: CASSPASVGELFF. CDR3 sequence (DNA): TGTGCCAGCAGCCCTGCTAGCGTCGGGGAGCTGTTTTTT. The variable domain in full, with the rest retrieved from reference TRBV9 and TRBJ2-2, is DSGVTQTPKHLITATGQRVTLRCSPRSGDLSVYWYQQSLDQGLQFLIQYYNGEERAKGNILERFSAQQFPDLHSELNLSSLELGDSALYFCASSPASVGELFFGEGSRLTVL.

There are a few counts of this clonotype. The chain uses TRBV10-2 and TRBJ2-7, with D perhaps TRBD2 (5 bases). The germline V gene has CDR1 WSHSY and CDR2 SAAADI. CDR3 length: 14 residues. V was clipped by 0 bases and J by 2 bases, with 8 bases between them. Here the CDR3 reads CASSESIGAYEQYV. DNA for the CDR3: TGCGCCAGCAGTGAGTCGATCGGGGCCTACGAGCAGTACGTC.

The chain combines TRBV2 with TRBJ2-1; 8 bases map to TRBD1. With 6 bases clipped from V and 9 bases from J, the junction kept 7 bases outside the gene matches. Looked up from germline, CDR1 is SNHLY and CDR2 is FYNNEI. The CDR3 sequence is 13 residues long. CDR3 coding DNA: TGTGCCAGCAGCGAGGACAGGGACACTGAGCAGTTCTTC. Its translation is CASSEDRDTEQFF.

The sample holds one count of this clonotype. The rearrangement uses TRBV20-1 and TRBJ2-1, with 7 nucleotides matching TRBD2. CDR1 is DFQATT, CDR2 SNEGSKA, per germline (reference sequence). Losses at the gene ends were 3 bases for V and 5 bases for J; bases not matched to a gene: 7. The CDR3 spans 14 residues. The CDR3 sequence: CSARGSGPNNEQFF. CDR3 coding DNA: TGCAGTGCTAGGGGTAGCGGGCCGAACAATGAGCAGTTCTTC.

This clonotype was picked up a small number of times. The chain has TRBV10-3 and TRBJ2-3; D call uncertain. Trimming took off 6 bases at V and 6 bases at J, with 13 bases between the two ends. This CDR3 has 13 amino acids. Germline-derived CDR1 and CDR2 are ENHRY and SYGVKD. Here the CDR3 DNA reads TGTGCCATCAGCGGAGTCCTATCGGATACGCAGTATTTT. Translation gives CAISGVLSDTQYF.